A single sample is the source of the 30 T cell receptor beta chains below, sequenced in a study of T-cell memory formation after mild COVID-19. TCRdb ran MiXCR on the 5' RACE reads and lists one entry per CDR3 protein. Seen here are fewer than 650,000 distinct CDR3 sequences, about 20% observed once, and the top ten hold around 8.4%. Source material: PBMCs or a T cell subset sorted from them (not recorded which). The origin of the receptors is an adult woman who had mild COVID-19 (a few samples of this study predate the infection). Cell type and time point are not known.

The rearrangement links TRBV6-5 to TRBJ2-7; D not certain. The germline V gene encodes CDR1 MNHEY and CDR2 SVGAGI. The CDR3 is 12 residues long. V was cut by 7 bases and J by 5 bases, with 12 bases left in between. In DNA form, the CDR3 reads TGTGCCAGCACCAATGGGTTCCACGAGCAGTACTTC. It yields the protein CASTNGFHEQYF.

This chain connects TRBV5-6 to TRBJ1-2, with D maybe TRBD1 (5 bases). The CDR3 is 15 residues long. Germline CDR1 and CDR2: SGHDT and YYEEEE. V gave up 0 bases and J gave up 2 bases, with 11 bases separating them. CDR3 nucleotide sequence: TGTGCCAGCAGCTTGGCTTACGAGGGGAACTATGGCTACACCTTC. Amino acid sequence: CASSLAYEGNYGYTF.

This clonotype was detected a few times. The chain recombines TRBV9 with TRBJ1-2; D remains unclear. This CDR3 region has 15 residues. Germline CDR1 and CDR2: SGDLS and YYNGEE. Trimming took 0 bases from V and 5 from J, leaving 14 bases between them. CDR3 in amino acids: CASSVGPFGGYGYTF. The CDR3 region has the DNA TGTGCCAGCAGCGTAGGACCGTTCGGAGGATATGGCTACACCTTC.

This rearrangement joins TRBV29-1 to TRBJ2-5; TRBD2 aligns across 7 bases. The CDR3 covers 14 residues. With 5 bases clipped from V and 2 bases from J, the junction kept 8 bases outside the gene matches. CDR1 is SQVTM and CDR2 is ANQGSEA in the germline V gene. CDR3: CSVRGRGEQETQYF. In DNA, the CDR3 is TGCAGCGTTCGGGGGAGGGGAGAACAAGAGACCCAGTACTTC.

The genes are TRBV2 and TRBJ2-3, with unresolved D. The germline V gene encodes CDR1 SNHLY and CDR2 FYNNEI. This CDR3 has 15 amino acids. V was cut by 3 bases and J by 4 bases, with 14 bases left in between. The CDR3 region has the DNA TGTGCCAGCAGTGATCCCGCGGCTCGGTCAGATACGCAGTATTTT. Residues: CASSDPAARSDTQYF.

This clonotype has a handful of counts. The chain joins TRBV9 to TRBJ2-1; D may be TRBD2 (5 bases). In germline, CDR1 is SGDLS, CDR2 YYNGEE. This CDR3 region has 16 residues. V lost 4 bases, J lost 8 bases, and 22 bases lay in between. CDR3 sequence: CASSLTQTRELDEQFF. In DNA, the CDR3 is TGTGCCAGCAGCCTCACCCAAACGAGGGAACTGGATGAGCAGTTCTTC.

J is TRBJ2-2 and V is TRBV15; 8 bases map to TRBD1. Losses at the gene ends were 5 bases for V and 5 bases for J; bases not matched to a gene: 7. The CDR3 runs 15 residues. Germline CDR1 is LNHNV and CDR2 is YYDKDF (reference sequence). The CDR3 loop is CATSHRGYRTGELFF. The CDR3 DNA sequence: TGTGCCACCAGCCACAGGGGGTATAGAACCGGGGAGCTGTTTTTT.

This clonotype was detected ten times or more. This sequence joins TRBV5-5 and TRBJ2-2; no reliable D call. Trimming took 0 bases from V and 4 from J, leaving 7 bases between them. The CDR3 is made up of 14 amino acids. The germline V gene encodes CDR1 SGHKS and CDR2 YYEKEE (reference sequence). The CDR3 DNA reads TGTGCCAGCAGCTTGGGAGGATTCACCGGGGAGCTGTTTTTT. This codes for CASSLGGFTGELFF.

This clonotype was counted a few times. The V and J genes are TRBV7-2 and TRBJ1-2, with 10 bases aligning to TRBD1. Germline V gene sequence: CDR1 SGHTA, CDR2 FQGNSA. The CDR3 is 17 amino acids. V was pared by 3 bases and J by 3 bases, with 10 bases of the junction left unmatched. CDR3 nucleotides: TGTGCCAGCAGCTTGATACCAGGGACAGGGGCCTACTATGGCTACACCTTC. Its translation: CASSLIPGTGAYYGYTF.

The rearrangement links TRBV5-1 to TRBJ2-1; D could derive from TRBD1 or TRBD2 (5 bases each). This CDR3 region has 15 residues. The V and J ends lost 0 bases and 8 bases respectively, with 15 bases between them. Per the germline V gene, CDR1 is SGHRS and CDR2 is YFSETQ. The CDR3 sequence: CASSLARDPAYEQFF. Here the CDR3 DNA reads TGCGCCAGCAGCTTGGCGAGGGACCCCGCCTATGAGCAGTTCTTC.

V is TRBV7-9 and J is TRBJ2-7; TRBD2 aligns across 7 bases. The ends lost 5 bases at V and 2 bases at J; junction bases unmatched: 15. This CDR3 has 17 amino acids. CDR1 and CDR2 from the germline V gene are SEHNR and FQNEAQ (reference sequence). The CDR3 DNA is TGTGCCAGCAGCCCCTATACCGGGAGGCAAAGGACCTACGAGCAGTACTTC. It codes for CASSPYTGRQRTYEQYF. Full variable domain (outside the CDR3, taken from reference TRBV7-9 and TRBJ2-7): DTGVSQNPRHKITKRGQNVTFRCDPISEHNRLYWYRQTLGQGPEFLTYFQNEAQLEKSRLLSDRFSAERPKGSFSTLEIQRTEQGDSAMYLCASSPYTGRQRTYEQYFGPGTRLTVT.

CDR3 loop: CASSLAGTVGGELFF. The DNA of the CDR3 is TGTGCCAGCAGTCTAGCAGGGACAGTGGGCGGGGAGCTGTTTTTT. The chain joins TRBV9 to TRBJ2-2; 7 bases agree with TRBD1. Trimming removed 5 bases from V and 7 bases from J; junction bases left unmatched: 11. Germline loops: CDR1 SGDLS, CDR2 YYNGEE. This CDR3 is built from 15 residues.

This sequence joins TRBV6-5 and TRBJ1-6; a possible D gene is TRBD1 (5 bases). CDR1 is MNHEY, CDR2 SVGAGI, per germline. CDR3 size: 14 residues. The ends were cut back, 8 bases at V and 5 bases at J, with 13 bases in the middle. The chain's CDR3 is CASARGRHNSPLHF. The CDR3 nucleotides read TGTGCCAGCGCTCGGGGACGGCATAATTCACCCCTCCACTTT.

The chain recombines TRBV6-2 or TRBV6-3 with TRBJ2-7; 7 positions agree with TRBD2. Germline values: CDR1 MNHEY, CDR2 SVGEGT. The CDR3 loop spans 13 amino acids. The V gene end was trimmed by 5 bases and the J gene end by 2 bases; junction bases not matched to a gene: 3. The CDR3 protein is CASSRAGPYEQYF. CDR3 DNA: TGTGCCAGCAGTCGAGCGGGGCCCTACGAGCAGTACTTC.

The sample holds a few counts of this clonotype. This chain connects TRBV7-2 to TRBJ2-7, with D perhaps TRBD1 or TRBD2 (5 bases each). V lost 4 bases and J 4 bases, leaving 17 bases between the germline ends. Germline V gene sequence: CDR1 SGHTA, CDR2 FQGNSA. The CDR3 consists of 15 residues. The CDR3 region is CASSSLIVGAYEQYF. The CDR3, as DNA: TGTGCCAGCAGCTCTCTTATTGTCGGGGCGTACGAGCAGTACTTC.

The chain links TRBV6-5 to TRBJ2-7; the match to TRBD2 covers 8 bases. The CDR3 spans 16 residues. V shed 6 bases, J shed 3 bases, and the junction held 13 bases outside the gene matches. The V gene's germline CDR1 is MNHEY and CDR2 SVGAGI. CDR3 coding DNA: TGTGCCAGCAGCCTGACACCAAGCGGGAGAAGCTACGAGCAGTACTTC. Its translation is CASSLTPSGRSYEQYF.

This clonotype appeared many times. The rearrangement joins TRBV12-3 or TRBV12-4 to TRBJ2-2; 7 nucleotides line up with TRBD2. Unmatched junction bases numbered 2, after V lost 3 bases and J lost 1 base. CDR3 length: 15 amino acids. This CDR3 is CASSFGLVNTGELFF. The DNA of the CDR3 is TGTGCCAGCAGTTTTGGACTAGTGAACACCGGGGAGCTGTTTTTT.

This clonotype appeared once. CDR3 DNA sequence: TGCGCCAGCAGCTTGGACAGGGGGAAGGGTGGCTACACCTTC. Protein sequence: CASSLDRGKGGYTF. The chain carries TRBV5-1 and TRBJ1-2, with 8 bases matching TRBD1. The junction had 5 bases not matched to a gene; V was cut back by 0 bases and J by 7 bases. Germline V gives CDR1 SGHRS, CDR2 YFSETQ. The CDR3 length is 14 residues. The full variable domain, completed using reference TRBV5-1 and TRBJ1-2, is KAGVTQTPRYLIKTRGQQVTLSCSPISGHRSVSWYQQTPGQGLQFLFEYFSETQRNKGNFPGRFSGRQFSNSRSEMNVSTLELGDSALYLCASSLDRGKGGYTFGSGTRLTVV.

This clonotype has only one observation. The chain couples TRBV7-9 to TRBJ1-2; D unclear. Trimming took 5 bases from V and 4 from J, leaving 17 bases between them. Germline CDR1 and CDR2: SEHNR and FQNEAQ (reference sequence). CDR3 length: 15 residues. The DNA of the CDR3 is TGTGCCAGCAGCGATACGAGCGGCCAGTTCTATGGCTACACCTTC. Amino acid sequence: CASSDTSGQFYGYTF. Filled out from reference TRBV7-9 and TRBJ1-2, the complete variable domain reads DTGVSQNPRHKITKRGQNVTFRCDPISEHNRLYWYRQTLGQGPEFLTYFQNEAQLEKSRLLSDRFSAERPKGSFSTLEIQRTEQGDSAMYLCASSDTSGQFYGYTFGSGTRLTVV.

V and J are TRBV29-1 and TRBJ2-1; TRBD2 aligns across 7 bases. Unmatched junction bases numbered 12, after V lost 5 bases and J lost 5 bases. The germline V gene encodes CDR1 SQVTM and CDR2 ANQGSEA. The CDR3 covers 15 residues. CDR3 in amino acids: CSVRARRGEDNEQFF. The CDR3 DNA reads as TGCAGCGTTCGGGCCCGCCGGGGGGAAGACAATGAGCAGTTCTTC.

This clonotype has only a few counts. The rearrangement links TRBV5-6 to TRBJ1-1; D might be TRBD1 (5 bases). This CDR3 region has 15 residues. V was pared by 6 bases and J by 4 bases, with 19 bases between. Germline V gives CDR1 SGHDT, CDR2 YYEEEE. The CDR3 DNA follows: TGTGCCAGCACCCAAACCGGGGACCCCCGCACTGAAGCTTTCTTT. Protein: CASTQTGDPRTEAFF. Looking up the rest from reference TRBV5-6 and TRBJ1-1 gives the full variable domain: DAGVTQSPTHLIKTRGQQVTLRCSPKSGHDTVSWYQQALGQGPQFIFQYYEEEERQRGNFPDRFSGHQFPNYSSELNVNALLLGDSALYLCASTQTGDPRTEAFFGQGTRLTVV.

This clonotype has only a few counts. The CDR3 loop is CATSDSGLAGENEQYF. The DNA for the CDR3 is TGTGCCACCAGTGATTCCGGACTAGCGGGAGAGAACGAGCAGTACTTC. The rearrangement joins TRBV24-1 to TRBJ2-7, with 13 nucleotides matching TRBD2. The CDR3 loop spans 16 amino acids. The germline CDR1 and CDR2 sequences are KGHDR and SFDVKD. The junction had 5 bases not matched to a gene; V was cut back by 2 bases and J by 5 bases.

This clonotype showed up just a few times. The chain links TRBV5-1 to TRBJ2-3; possible D gene TRBD1, 5 bases. V was trimmed by 4 bases and J by 3 bases, leaving 15 bases between them. The germline V gene encodes CDR1 SGHRS and CDR2 YFSETQ. The CDR3 loop spans 15 amino acids. CDR3 bases: TGCGCCAGCAGCCCCGGCGACCCAGGGACAGATACGCAGTATTTT. It codes for CASSPGDPGTDTQYF.

Many counts were recorded for this clonotype. The J gene is TRBJ1-2, the V gene TRBV27; D gene ambiguous. Trimming took off 3 bases at V and 5 bases at J, with 16 bases between the two ends. Looked up from germline, CDR1 is MNHEY and CDR2 is SMNVEV (reference sequence). The CDR3 has 15 residues. The CDR3 DNA reads as TGTGCCAGCAGTTTCTCCACTCCCGCCATTTATGGCTACACCTTC. Encoded protein: CASSFSTPAIYGYTF.

There are a few counts of this clonotype. V gene TRBV23-1 combines with J gene TRBJ1-4; 7 bases are a match to TRBD1. TRBV23-1 belongs to the ORF category, with a function that is uncertain. V lost 9 bases and J lost 7; bases outside the gene matches: 11. The CDR3 runs 14 residues. DNA for the CDR3: TGCGCCAGTTTTCACAGGGGAGTGGGTGAAAAACTGTTTTTT. Translating gives CASFHRGVGEKLFF.

The sample holds many counts of this clonotype. This rearrangement joins TRBV5-1 to TRBJ2-3, with TRBD1 identical over 7 bases. Germline V gene lookup returns CDR1 SGHRS and CDR2 YFSETQ. The CDR3 contains 15 residues. Germline trimming cut 0 bases from V and 1 base from J; bases unmatched to any gene: 2. The CDR3: CASSLAGTGTDTQYF. The CDR3 DNA is TGCGCCAGCAGCTTGGCCGGGACAGGCACAGATACGCAGTATTTT.

This clonotype was recorded a few times. The CDR3 region has the DNA TGTGCCAGCAGTTTCGGCGGGACAGGCGGTGGCGGGGAGCTGTTTTTT. Translating gives CASSFGGTGGGGELFF. This chain connects TRBV12-3 or TRBV12-4 to TRBJ2-2, with 8 bases aligning to TRBD1. The junction had 10 bases not matched to a gene; V was cut back by 3 bases and J by 7 bases. This CDR3 comprises 16 residues.

This clonotype was seen repeatedly, ten times or more. Mismatch with germline at one junction end may stem from a read error. This rearrangement joins TRBV7-7 to TRBJ2-1; 10 bases agree with TRBD2. CDR3 length equals 16 residues. The germline V gene encodes CDR1 SSHAT and CDR2 FNYEAQ (reference sequence). CDR3 in amino acids: CASSLGTSGTLNEQFF. The CDR3 nucleotides are TGTGCTAGCAGCTTAGGAACTAGCGGGACTCTCAATGAGCAGTTCTTC.

This rearrangement joins TRBV7-3 to TRBJ1-1; D possibly corresponds to TRBD1 (5 bases). Germline values: CDR1 SGHTA, CDR2 FQGTGA. V dropped 6 bases and J dropped 0 bases, with 14 bases sitting between them. The CDR3 loop spans 15 amino acids. Written as DNA, the CDR3 is TGTGCCAGCAGTCCCGGGGGGGTACTGAACACTGAAGCTTTCTTT. It specifies CASSPGGVLNTEAFF.

This sequence joins TRBV15 and TRBJ2-3; D is perhaps TRBD2 (6 bases). The CDR3 sequence is 17 residues long. The germline CDR1 and CDR2 sequences are LNHNV and YYDKDF (reference sequence). Trimming left V 0 bases short and J 0 bases short, with 13 bases between. The CDR3 coding sequence is TGTGCCACCAGCAGAGATCACATCAGCGGGAGCACAGATACGCAGTATTTT. It encodes CATSRDHISGSTDTQYF.